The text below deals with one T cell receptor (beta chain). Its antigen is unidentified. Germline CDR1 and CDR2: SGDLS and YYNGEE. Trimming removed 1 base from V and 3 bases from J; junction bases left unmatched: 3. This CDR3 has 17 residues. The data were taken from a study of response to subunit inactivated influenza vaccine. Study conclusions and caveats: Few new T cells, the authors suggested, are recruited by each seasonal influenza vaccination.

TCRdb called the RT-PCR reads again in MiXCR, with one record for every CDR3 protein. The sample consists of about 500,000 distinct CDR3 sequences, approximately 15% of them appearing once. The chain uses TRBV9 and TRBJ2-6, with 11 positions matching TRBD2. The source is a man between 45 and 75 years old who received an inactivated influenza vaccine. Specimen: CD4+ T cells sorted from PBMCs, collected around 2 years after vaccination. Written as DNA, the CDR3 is TGTGCCAGCAGCGTACTTAGCGGGAGGGATGGGGCCAACGTCCTGACTTTC. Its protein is CASSVLSGRDGANVLTF.